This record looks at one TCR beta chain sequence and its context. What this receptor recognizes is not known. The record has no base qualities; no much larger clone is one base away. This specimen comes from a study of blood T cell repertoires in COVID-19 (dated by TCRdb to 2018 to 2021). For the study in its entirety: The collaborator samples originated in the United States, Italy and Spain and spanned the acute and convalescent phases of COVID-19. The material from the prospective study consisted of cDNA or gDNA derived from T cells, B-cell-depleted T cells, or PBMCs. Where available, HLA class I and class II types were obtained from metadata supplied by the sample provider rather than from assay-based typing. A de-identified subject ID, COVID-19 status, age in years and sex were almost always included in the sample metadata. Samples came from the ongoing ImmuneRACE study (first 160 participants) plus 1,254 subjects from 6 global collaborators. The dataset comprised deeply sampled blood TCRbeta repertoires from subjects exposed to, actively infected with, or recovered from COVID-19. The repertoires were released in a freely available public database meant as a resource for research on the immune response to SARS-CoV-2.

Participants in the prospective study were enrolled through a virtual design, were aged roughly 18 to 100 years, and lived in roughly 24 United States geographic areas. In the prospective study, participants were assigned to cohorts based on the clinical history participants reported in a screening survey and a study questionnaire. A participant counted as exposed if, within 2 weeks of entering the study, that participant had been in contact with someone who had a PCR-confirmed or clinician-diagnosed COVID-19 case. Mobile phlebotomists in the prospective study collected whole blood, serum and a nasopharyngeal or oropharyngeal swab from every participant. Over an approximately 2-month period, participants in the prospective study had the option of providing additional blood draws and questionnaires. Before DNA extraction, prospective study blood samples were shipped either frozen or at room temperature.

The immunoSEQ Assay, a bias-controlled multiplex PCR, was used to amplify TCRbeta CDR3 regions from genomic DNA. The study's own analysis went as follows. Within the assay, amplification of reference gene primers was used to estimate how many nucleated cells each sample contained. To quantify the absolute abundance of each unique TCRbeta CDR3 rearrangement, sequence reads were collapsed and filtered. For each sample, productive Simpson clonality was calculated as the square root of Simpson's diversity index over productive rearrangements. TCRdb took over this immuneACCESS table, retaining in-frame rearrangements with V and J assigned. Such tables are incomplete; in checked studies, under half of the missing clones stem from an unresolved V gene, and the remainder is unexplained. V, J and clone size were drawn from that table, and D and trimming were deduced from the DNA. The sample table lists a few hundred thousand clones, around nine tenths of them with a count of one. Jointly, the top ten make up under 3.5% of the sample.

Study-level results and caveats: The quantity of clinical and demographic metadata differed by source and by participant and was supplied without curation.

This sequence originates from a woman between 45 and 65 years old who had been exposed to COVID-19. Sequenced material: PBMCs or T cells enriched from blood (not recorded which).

The sequenced DNA: TGTGCCAGCAGTACGACTAGCGGGGGGGCGGAGACCCAGTACTTC. It translates as CASSTTSGGAETQYF. The rearranged segments are TRBV28 and TRBJ2-5, with 14 bases matching TRBD2. From the germline V gene, CDR1 is MDHEN and CDR2 is SYDVKM. The CDR3 numbers 15 residues from cysteine through phenylalanine. Only CDR3 DNA remains: 45 bases, in frame from the first base. V ends up 5 bases short and J 5 bases short, with an unmatched junction base count of 4.